The clone carrying this TCR beta chain was picked up one time. Its antigen is not known. Within the ViraFEST assay, antigen-specific CD4+ T cells underwent expansion with viral peptide pools prior to sequencing. Isolation of CD4+ T cells took place after 10 to 11 days of culture. Having tested negative for nucleocapsid antibodies, the vaccine recipients showed no prior SARS-CoV-2 infection. They grew under 2.5 million PBMC in each well, adding 10 IU/ml IL-2 and about 9.5 ug/ml peptides. This entry belongs to a study of vaccination effects on CD4 cells after COVID-19. Study-level background: Either the mRNA-1273 or the BNT162b2 vaccine was given to participants as two doses.

This table comes from immunoSEQ multiplex PCR, and its TCRdb copy is limited to in-frame clones, with some not included. The sample shows 55,000 to 80,000 clones, over 70% of them seen only once. The clonotype originates from a human donor who received a COVID-19 vaccine. The sequences come from CD4+ T cells from PBMCs cultured with SARS-CoV-2 spike peptides, collected before COVID-19 vaccination.

The DNA of the CDR3 is TGTGCCAGCAGTGCACAGAGCTCCTACGAGCAGTACGTC. It is translated as CASSAQSSYEQYV. The chain carries TRBV2 and TRBJ2-7; no firm D call. The CDR3 is 13 residues long. CDR1 and CDR2 (germline): SNHLY, FYNNEI. The V and J ends lost 4 bases and 0 bases respectively, with 7 bases between them.